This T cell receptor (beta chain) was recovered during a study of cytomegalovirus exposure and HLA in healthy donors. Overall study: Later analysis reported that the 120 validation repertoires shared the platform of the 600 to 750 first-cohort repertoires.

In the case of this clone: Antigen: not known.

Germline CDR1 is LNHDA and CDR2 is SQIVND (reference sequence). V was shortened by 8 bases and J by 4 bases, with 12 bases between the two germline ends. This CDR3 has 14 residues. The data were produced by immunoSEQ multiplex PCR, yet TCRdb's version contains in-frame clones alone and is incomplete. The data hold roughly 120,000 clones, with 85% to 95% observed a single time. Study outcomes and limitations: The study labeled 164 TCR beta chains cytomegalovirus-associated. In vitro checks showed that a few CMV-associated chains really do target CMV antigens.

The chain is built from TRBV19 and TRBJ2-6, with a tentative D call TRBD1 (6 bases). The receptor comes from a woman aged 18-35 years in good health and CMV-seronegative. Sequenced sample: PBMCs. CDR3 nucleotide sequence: TGTGCCAGTTACACAGGGTACGGGGCCAACGTCCTGACTTTC. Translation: CASYTGYGANVLTF. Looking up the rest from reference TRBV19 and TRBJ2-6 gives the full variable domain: DGGITQSPKYLFRKEGQNVTLSCEQNLNHDAMYWYRQDPGQGLRLIYYSQIVNDFQKGDIAEGYSVSREKKESFPLTVTSAQKNPTAFYLCASYTGYGANVLTFGAGSRLTVL.